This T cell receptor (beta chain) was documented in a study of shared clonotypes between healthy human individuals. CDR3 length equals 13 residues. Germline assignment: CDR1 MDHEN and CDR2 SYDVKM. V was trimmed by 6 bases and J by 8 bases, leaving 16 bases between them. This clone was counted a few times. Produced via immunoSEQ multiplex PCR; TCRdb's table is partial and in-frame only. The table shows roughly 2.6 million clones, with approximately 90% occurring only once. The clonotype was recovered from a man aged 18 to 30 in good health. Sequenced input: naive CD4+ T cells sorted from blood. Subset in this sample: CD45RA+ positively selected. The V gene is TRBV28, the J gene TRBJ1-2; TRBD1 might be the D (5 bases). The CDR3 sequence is CASSPQGLDGYTF. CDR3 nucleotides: TGTGCCAGCAGCCCGCAGGGACTAGACGGCTACACCTTC.